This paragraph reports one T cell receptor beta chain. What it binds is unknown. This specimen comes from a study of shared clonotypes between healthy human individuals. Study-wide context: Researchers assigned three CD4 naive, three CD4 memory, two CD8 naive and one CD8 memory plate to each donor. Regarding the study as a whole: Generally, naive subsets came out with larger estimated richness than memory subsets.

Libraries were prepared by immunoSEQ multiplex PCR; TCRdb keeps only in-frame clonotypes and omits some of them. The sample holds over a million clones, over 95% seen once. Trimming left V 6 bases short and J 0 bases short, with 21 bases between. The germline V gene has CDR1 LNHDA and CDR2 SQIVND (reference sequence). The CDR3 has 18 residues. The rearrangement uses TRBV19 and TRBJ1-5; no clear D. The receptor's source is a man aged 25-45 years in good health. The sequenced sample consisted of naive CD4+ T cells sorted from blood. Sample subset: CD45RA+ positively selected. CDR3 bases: TGTGCCAGTAGGATCGAGCCATTTTCAAGATCTAGCAATCAGCCCCAGCATTTT. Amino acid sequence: CASRIEPFSRSSNQPQHF.